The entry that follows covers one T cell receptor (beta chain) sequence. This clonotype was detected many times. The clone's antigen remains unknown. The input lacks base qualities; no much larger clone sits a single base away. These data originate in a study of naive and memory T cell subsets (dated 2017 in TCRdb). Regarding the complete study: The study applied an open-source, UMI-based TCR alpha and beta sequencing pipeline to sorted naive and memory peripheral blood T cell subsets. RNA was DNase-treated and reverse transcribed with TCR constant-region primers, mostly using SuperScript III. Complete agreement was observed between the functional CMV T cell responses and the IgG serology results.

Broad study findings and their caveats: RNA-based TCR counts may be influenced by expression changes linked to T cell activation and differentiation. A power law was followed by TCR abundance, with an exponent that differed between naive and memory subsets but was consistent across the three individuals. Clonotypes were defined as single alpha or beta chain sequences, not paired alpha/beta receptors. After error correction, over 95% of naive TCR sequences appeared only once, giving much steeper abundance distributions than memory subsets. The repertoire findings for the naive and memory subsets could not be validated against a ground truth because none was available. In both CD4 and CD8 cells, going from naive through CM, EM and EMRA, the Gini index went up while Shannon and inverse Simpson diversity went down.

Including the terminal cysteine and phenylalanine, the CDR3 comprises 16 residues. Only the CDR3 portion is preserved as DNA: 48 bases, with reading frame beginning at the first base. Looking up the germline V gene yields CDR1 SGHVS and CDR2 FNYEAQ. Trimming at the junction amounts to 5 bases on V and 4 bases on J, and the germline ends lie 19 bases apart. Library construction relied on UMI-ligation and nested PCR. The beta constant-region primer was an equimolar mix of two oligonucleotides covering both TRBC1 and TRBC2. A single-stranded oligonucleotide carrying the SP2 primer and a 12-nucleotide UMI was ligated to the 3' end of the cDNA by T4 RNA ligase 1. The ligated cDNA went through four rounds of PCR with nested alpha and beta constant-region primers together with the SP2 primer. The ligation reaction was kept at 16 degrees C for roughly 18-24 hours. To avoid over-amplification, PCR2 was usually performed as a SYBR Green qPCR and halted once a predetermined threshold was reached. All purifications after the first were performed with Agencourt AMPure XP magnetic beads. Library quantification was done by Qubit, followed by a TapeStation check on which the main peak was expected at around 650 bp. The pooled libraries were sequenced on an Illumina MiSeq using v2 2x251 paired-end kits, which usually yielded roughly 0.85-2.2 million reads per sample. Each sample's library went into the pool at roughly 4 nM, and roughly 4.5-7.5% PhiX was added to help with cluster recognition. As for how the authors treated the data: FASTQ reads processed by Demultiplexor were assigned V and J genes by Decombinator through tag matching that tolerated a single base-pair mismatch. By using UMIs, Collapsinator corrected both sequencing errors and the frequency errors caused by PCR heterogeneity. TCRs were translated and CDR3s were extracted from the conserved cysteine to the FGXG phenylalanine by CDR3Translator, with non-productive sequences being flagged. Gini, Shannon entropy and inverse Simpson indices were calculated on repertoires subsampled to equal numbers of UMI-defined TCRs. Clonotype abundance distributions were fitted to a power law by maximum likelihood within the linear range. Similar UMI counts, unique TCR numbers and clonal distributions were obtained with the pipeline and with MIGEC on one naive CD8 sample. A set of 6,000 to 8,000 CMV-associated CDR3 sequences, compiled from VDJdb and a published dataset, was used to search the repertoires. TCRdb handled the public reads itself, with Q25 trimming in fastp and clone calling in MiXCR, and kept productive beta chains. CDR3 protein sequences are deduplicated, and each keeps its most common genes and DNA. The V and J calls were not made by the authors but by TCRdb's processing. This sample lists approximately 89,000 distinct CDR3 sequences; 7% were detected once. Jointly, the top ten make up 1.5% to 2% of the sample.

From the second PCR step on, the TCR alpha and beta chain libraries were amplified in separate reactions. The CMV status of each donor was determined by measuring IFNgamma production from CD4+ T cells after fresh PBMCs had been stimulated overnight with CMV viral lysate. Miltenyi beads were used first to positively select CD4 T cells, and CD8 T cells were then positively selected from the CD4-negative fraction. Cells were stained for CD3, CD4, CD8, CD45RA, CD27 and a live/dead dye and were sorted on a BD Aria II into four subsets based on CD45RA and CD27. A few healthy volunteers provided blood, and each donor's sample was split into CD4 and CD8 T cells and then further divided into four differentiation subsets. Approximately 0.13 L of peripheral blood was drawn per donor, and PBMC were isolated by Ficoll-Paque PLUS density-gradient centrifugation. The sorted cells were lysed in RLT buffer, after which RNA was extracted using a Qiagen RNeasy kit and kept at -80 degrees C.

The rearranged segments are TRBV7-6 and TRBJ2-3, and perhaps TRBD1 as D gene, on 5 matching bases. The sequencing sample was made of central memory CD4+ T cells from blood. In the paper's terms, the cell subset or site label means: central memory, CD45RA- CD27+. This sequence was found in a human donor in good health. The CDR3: CASSGQPGRKADTQYF. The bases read TGTGCCAGCAGCGGACAACCCGGAAGAAAGGCAGATACGCAGTATTTT.